Below, 9 T cell receptor beta chains from the same sample are listed, as sequenced in a study of blood T cell repertoires in COVID-19. Profiling relied on immunoSEQ multiplex PCR, and the TCRdb table lists in-frame clones only, not all of them. The sample yields some 62,000 clones, 65% to 80% seen once. Specimen: peripheral blood. The receptors were gathered from a man between 60 and 75 years old with acute or convalescent COVID-19.

The rearrangement joins TRBV6-4 to TRBJ1-5; possible D gene TRBD1, 6 bases. V was pared by 7 bases and J by 0 bases, with 22 bases between. Germline loops: CDR1 MRHNA, CDR2 SNTAGT. CDR3 size: 18 residues. The CDR3 is CASTPLNRDKDSNQPQHF. CDR3 nucleotide sequence: TGTGCCAGCACTCCTCTTAACCGGGACAAAGATAGCAATCAGCCCCAGCATTTT.

This clone was counted a few times. The chain employs TRBV5-1 and TRBJ1-1; perhaps TRBD1 as D (6 bases). Germline loops: CDR1 SGHRS, CDR2 YFSETQ. Trimming pared 2 bases from V and 0 bases from J, leaving 14 bases between. The CDR3 runs to 16 residues. The CDR3 loop reads CASSFGTSQMNTEAFF. For the CDR3, the DNA is TGCGCCAGCAGCTTCGGGACATCTCAAATGAACACTGAAGCTTTCTTT.

This clone was seen only a few times. The V and J genes are TRBV3-1 (or the pseudogene TRBV3-2) and TRBJ2-7, with a possible D match to TRBD2 (5 bases). V dropped 0 bases and J dropped 2 bases, with 11 bases sitting between them. The CDR3 extends over 15 amino acids. The germline CDR1 and CDR2 sequences are LGHDT and YNNKEL (reference sequence). The CDR3, as DNA: TGTGCCAGCAGCCAAGACCGGGGTAAGACCTACGAGCAGTACTTC. Its translation is CASSQDRGKTYEQYF.

This clone was seen more than once but under ten times. The chain employs TRBV6-2 or TRBV6-3 and TRBJ2-7; maybe TRBD2 (6 bases). This CDR3 has 14 amino acids. Germline CDR1 reads MNHEY; CDR2 reads SVGEGT. The V end was cut by 7 bases, the J end by 4 bases, with 17 bases between. CDR3 in DNA: TGTGCCAGCATCCCGTCCGGGAGTCAGTACGAGCAGTACTTC. Protein sequence: CASIPSGSQYEQYF.

The chain joins TRBV2 to TRBJ2-5; 10 nucleotides agree with TRBD2. Germline values: CDR1 SNHLY, CDR2 FYNNEI. V was clipped by 6 bases and J by 1 base; unmatched bases: 8. This CDR3 region has 16 residues. CDR3 sequence: CASRAGTSVFQETQYF. Here the CDR3 DNA reads TGTGCCAGCAGGGCCGGGACTAGCGTTTTCCAAGAGACCCAGTACTTC. The variable domain in full, with the rest retrieved from reference TRBV2 and TRBJ2-5, is EPEVTQTPSHQVTQMGQEVILRCVPISNHLYFYWYRQILGQKVEFLVSFYNNEISEKSEIFDDQFSVERPDGSNFTLKIRSTKLEDSAMYFCASRAGTSVFQETQYFGPGTRLLVL.

The rearrangement uses TRBV24-1 and TRBJ2-1; D perhaps matches TRBD1 (5 bases). Germline CDR1 is KGHDR and CDR2 is SFDVKD. Trimming shortened V by 4 bases and J by 7 bases, and 16 bases separated the two germline ends. CDR3 size: 15 residues. The CDR3 spells CATSDPARQLNEQFF. The CDR3, as DNA: TGTGCCACCAGTGACCCGGCCCGACAGTTAAATGAGCAGTTCTTC.

The DNA of the CDR3 is TGTGCCAGCAGTTTATACGCTAGCAACTCCTACGAGCAGTACTTC. It encodes CASSLYASNSYEQYF. The chain uses TRBV27 and TRBJ2-7, with a tentative D call TRBD2 (5 bases). The germline V gene encodes CDR1 MNHEY and CDR2 SMNVEV (reference sequence). Trimming removed 1 base at V and 0 bases at J, with 10 bases between. This CDR3 has 15 residues.

The J gene is TRBJ2-1, the V gene TRBV10-2, with a possible D match to TRBD2 (6 bases). Germline V CDR1 and CDR2: WSHSY, SAAADI. This CDR3 spans 14 amino acids. V was shortened by 6 bases and J by 4 bases, with 13 bases between the two germline ends. CDR3 loop: CASSGRGRYNEQFF. In DNA, the CDR3 is TGCGCCAGCAGCGGGCGGGGTCGGTACAATGAGCAGTTCTTC.

The chain has TRBV9 and TRBJ2-7, with 7 bases identical to TRBD2. With 1 base clipped from V and 0 bases from J, the junction kept 4 bases outside the gene matches. The CDR3 has 15 residues. The germline V gene encodes CDR1 SGDLS and CDR2 YYNGEE. In DNA, the CDR3 is TGTGCCAGCAGCGTATCCGGGGGGAGCTCCTACGAGCAGTACTTC. Its protein is CASSVSGGSSYEQYF.